This T cell receptor (beta chain) was documented in a study of a mutant IDH1 vaccine in newly diagnosed glioma (dated by TCRdb to 2020 to 2022). Regarding the study in general: Of the 32 patients who were treated, about 60% were male and approximately 40% were female, and the mean age was roughly 40 years. For exploratory analyses, 25 treated patients had longitudinal TCRB deep sequencing done wherever samples were available. Six visits were used for peripheral blood collection: V03 (baseline), V05, V07, V10, V12 and V13. Before enrollment, most patients had been given radiochemotherapy with temozolomide as standard therapy, while the rest had received either radiotherapy alone or temozolomide alone. The research as a whole found: Pseudoprogression seemed to be unrelated to changes in the top peripheral T cell clonotypes found by TCRB sequencing. Across multiple MHC alleles, vaccine-induced immune responses were seen in around 93% of patients. Availability determined which PBMC samples were chosen for TCRB deep sequencing. The authors stated that sample limitations prevented analyses of patient blood samples from being reproduced.

The germline V gene (reference sequence) gives CDR1 as LNHNV and CDR2 as YYDKDF. V is reduced by 0 bases and J by 3 bases, leaving a spacing of 9 bases between them. Counted from cysteine to phenylalanine, this CDR3 has 15 amino acids. Just CDR3 DNA is preserved here, 45 bases in frame from base 1. As to this clone: Its antigen is still unknown. One base away there is no much larger clone; base qualities are not given.

The time point label on this specimen signifies: baseline, week 1 (first vaccination visit). The sample's treatment or condition, from its label and the paper: pre-vaccination baseline after standard-of-care therapy. The donors had newly diagnosed IDH1-mutant astrocytomas of WHO grade 3 or 4 that showed loss of nuclear ATRX. The samples were drawn from NOA16, a multicentre, single-arm, open-label phase I trial in Germany that tested a mutant IDH1 peptide vaccine in humans for the first time. Blood drawn at visit V03 was used as the baseline sample for immunogenicity testing. Genomic DNA for TCRB sequencing was extracted from EDTA blood using the DNeasy Blood and Tissue Kit. The method behind the library was the immunoSEQ multiplex PCR assay. Rearranged TCR beta chain sequences were amplified with the hsTCRB Kit following the manufacturer's protocol. Sequencing of TCRB libraries was carried out on an Illumina MiSeq. The study's processing was this. Demultiplexing, trimming and gene mapping were performed with the kit vendor's proprietary platform. This is the immuneACCESS table as TCRdb keeps it, with only in-frame sequences that have V and J called. A part of the clones is gone; compared with another copy, unresolved V genes explain less than half, and the rest is unexplained. D and trimming come from the DNA, and the V and J calls and clone size come from that table. Here the sample has tens of thousands of clones; roughly 82% occur a single time. Of the sample, nearly 5.5% is held by the ten largest clones.

The sequence joins TRBV15 to TRBJ1-5; there is no confident call for the D gene. This TCR was recovered from a man aged 35 to 55 with glioma. Some clones in this sample may be carry-over from other donors' samples. Sequences were derived from PBMCs, sampled from a glioma patient treated with radiotherapy, temozolomide or both. The encoded CDR3 is CATSRDLGVNQPQHF. The DNA is as follows: TGTGCCACCAGCAGAGATCTCGGGGTCAATCAGCCCCAGCATTTT.